Given below is one T cell receptor beta chain in context. This record comes from a study of shared clonotypes between healthy human individuals. The donors were adults (healthy and HIV-negative) with no recent acute infections or vaccinations. Nashville, Tennessee was home to all donors, who were Caucasian adults. Unsorted samples relied on 80 million to 90 million PBMCs, which served as the source of genomic DNA. With ten immunoSEQ deep assay plates, unsorted PBMC DNA underwent sequencing. TCRdb keeps only in-frame clones here, not all; method: immunoSEQ multiplex PCR. The table has about 530,000 clones, nearly 80% seen once. The germline gives CDR1 MNHEY, CDR2 SMNVEV (reference sequence). V was pared by 0 bases and J by 3 bases, with 14 bases between. This CDR3 region has 17 residues.

Material: PBMCs. The V gene is TRBV27, the J gene TRBJ2-2, with D possibly TRBD2 on 6 matching bases. The receptor comes from a woman in her thirties or forties in good health. Some clones in this sample may be carry-over from other donors' samples. CDR3 coding DNA: TGTGCCAGCAGTTTATCGAAAGGGCGGGACTACACCGGGGAGCTGTTTTTT. Protein sequence: CASSLSKGRDYTGELFF.